The sequence of this TCR beta chain was determined in a study of CD4+ T cells in melanoma. The study's findings and limits: CD8+ T cell, macrophage and B cell function reportedly correlated with neoantigen-specific CD4+ T cells.

Repertoires were generated with immunoSEQ multiplex PCR, while TCRdb's copy carries only in-frame clones and drops some. The sample consists of about 120,000 clones, 92% of them appearing once. Germline V gene data show CDR1 as SEHNR and CDR2 as FQNEAQ (reference sequence). V was shortened by 3 bases and J by 9 bases, with 13 bases between the two germline ends. This CDR3 comprises 13 residues. Of note for this clone: The target antigen is unknown.

What was sequenced was peripheral blood. The source of this sequence is a human donor with melanoma. The V call is TRBV7-9, the J call TRBJ2-3, with D possibly TRBD2 on 7 matching bases. The CDR3 DNA reads TGTGCCAGCAGCTTTTCAGGGGAGGGGACGCAGTATTTT. Amino acids: CASSFSGEGTQYF.